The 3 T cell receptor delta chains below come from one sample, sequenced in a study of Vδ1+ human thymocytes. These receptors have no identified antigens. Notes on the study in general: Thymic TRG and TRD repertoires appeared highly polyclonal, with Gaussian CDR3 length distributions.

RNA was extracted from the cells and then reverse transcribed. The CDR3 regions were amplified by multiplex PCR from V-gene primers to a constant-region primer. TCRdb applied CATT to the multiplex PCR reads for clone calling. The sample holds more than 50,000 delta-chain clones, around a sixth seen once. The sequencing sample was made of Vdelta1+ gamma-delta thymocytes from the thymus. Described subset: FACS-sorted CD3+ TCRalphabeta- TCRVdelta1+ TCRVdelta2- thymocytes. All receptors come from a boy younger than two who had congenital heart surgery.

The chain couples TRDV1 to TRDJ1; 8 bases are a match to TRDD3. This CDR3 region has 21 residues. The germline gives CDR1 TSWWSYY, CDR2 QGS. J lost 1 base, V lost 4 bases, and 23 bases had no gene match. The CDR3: CALGGPKHGTGDTYSTDKLIF. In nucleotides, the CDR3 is TGTGCTCTTGGGGGTCCTAAACACGGTACTGGGGATACTTATTCCACCGATAAACTCATCTTT.

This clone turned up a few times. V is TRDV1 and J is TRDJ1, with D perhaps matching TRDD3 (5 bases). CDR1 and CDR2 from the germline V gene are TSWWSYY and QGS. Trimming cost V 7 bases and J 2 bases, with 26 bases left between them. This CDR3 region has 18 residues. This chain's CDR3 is CALEIHLGVDTRTDKLIF. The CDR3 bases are TGTGCTCTTGAGATCCATCTCGGGGTAGATACCAGGACCGATAAACTCATCTTT.

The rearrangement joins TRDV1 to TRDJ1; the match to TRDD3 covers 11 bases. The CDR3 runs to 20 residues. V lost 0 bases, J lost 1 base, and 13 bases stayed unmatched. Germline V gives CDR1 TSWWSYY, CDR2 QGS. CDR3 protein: CALGELEPRYWGIGTDKLIF. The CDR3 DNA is TGTGCTCTTGGGGAACTAGAACCCCGGTACTGGGGGATAGGCACCGATAAACTCATCTTT.